The 19 T cell receptor beta chains reported below all come from one sample, sequenced in a study of CD8+ T cells in alopecia areata. cDNA prepared by RNA extraction and subsequent reverse transcription served as the template for sequencing. TCRdb's copy holds only in-frame clones and misses some; the assay was immunoSEQ multiplex PCR. The sample contains about 220,000 clones, less than 75% of which appear only once. The sample's treatment: oral pan-JAK inhibitor, 5-10 mg twice daily. The sample consisted of CD4+ T cells sorted from blood, taken at week 4, from a patient treated with tofacitinib. The receptors were gathered from a human donor with alopecia areata.

This clone has only a few counts. The rearrangement links TRBV18 to TRBJ2-3; D is uncertain. Germline CDR1 is KGHSH and CDR2 is LQKENI. This CDR3 has 13 residues. V was shortened by 2 bases and J by 6 bases, with 9 bases between the two germline ends. The CDR3: CASSPFRGDTQYF. DNA of the CDR3: TGTGCCAGCTCACCATTTCGAGGTGATACGCAGTATTTT.

Only a few counts were recorded for this clone. This chain uses TRBV4-3 with TRBJ2-7; perhaps D is TRBD1 or TRBD2 (5 bases each). Germline assignment: CDR1 LGHNA and CDR2 YSLEER. This CDR3 region has 15 residues. V was shortened by 2 bases and J by 0 bases, with 11 bases between the two germline ends. The CDR3 nucleotides are TGCGCCAGCAGCCAATCGGCAGGGAGCTCCTACGAGCAGTACTTC. Translated: CASSQSAGSSYEQYF.

The chain carries TRBV29-1 and TRBJ1-5; TRBD1 aligns across 8 bases. The CDR3 is 13 residues long. Germline lookup yields CDR1 SQVTM and CDR2 ANQGSEA. The V and J ends lost 7 bases and 5 bases, in that order; junction bases with no gene match: 7. This CDR3 reads CSGGQGIDQPQHF. CDR3 nucleotides: TGCAGCGGCGGACAGGGCATCGATCAGCCCCAGCATTTT.

This clone showed up just a few times. The genes are TRBV28 and TRBJ1-3; D is unclear. CDR3 length equals 14 residues. Per germline, CDR1 MDHEN and CDR2 SYDVKM. V was clipped by 8 bases and J by 1 base, with 12 bases between them. CDR3 coding DNA: TGTGCCAGCCTTAGGAGGCAATCTGGAAACACCATATATTTT. It specifies CASLRRQSGNTIYF.

The J gene is TRBJ2-6, the V gene TRBV30; D unresolved. The CDR3 sequence is 14 residues long. Looked up from germline, CDR1 is GTSNPN and CDR2 is SVGIG (reference sequence). Trimming pared 6 bases from V and 0 bases from J, leaving 9 bases between. CDR3 nucleotide sequence: TGTGCCTGCCATAAGAACTCTGGGGCCAACGTCCTGACTTTC. Its protein product is CACHKNSGANVLTF.

The V and J genes are TRBV5-6 and TRBJ2-3; D is uncertain. The CDR3 loop spans 16 amino acids. The V gene lost 4 bases and the J gene lost 4 bases, with 19 bases spanning the gap. Germline V lookup: CDR1 SGHDT, CDR2 YYEEEE. CDR3 sequence (DNA): TGTGCCAGCAGCCCAGGAACCCTACTACGGGCAGATACGCAGTATTTT. Its translation: CASSPGTLLRADTQYF.

This clone was counted ten times or more. CDR3 in amino acids: CASSTSGVGNQPQHF. The CDR3 bases are TGTGCCAGCAGCACCTCAGGGGTGGGCAATCAGCCCCAGCATTTT. The chain joins TRBV5-6 to TRBJ1-5, with D possibly being TRBD1 (6 bases). This CDR3 has 15 amino acids. CDR1 is SGHDT and CDR2 is YYEEEE in the germline V gene. Trimming took 4 bases from V and 2 from J, leaving 13 bases between them.

This chain links TRBV29-1 with TRBJ2-1, with 9 bases identical to TRBD1. J gave up 10 bases and V 8 bases, and 12 bases lay outside the gene matches. The CDR3 runs 13 residues. Germline V gene lookup returns CDR1 SQVTM and CDR2 ANQGSEA. The CDR3 loop is CSNRDREAGEQFF. CDR3 DNA sequence: TGCAGCAACCGGGACAGGGAGGCTGGCGAGCAGTTCTTC.

This clone was counted a few times. The chain joins TRBV14 to TRBJ2-7; the D gene could be TRBD1 or TRBD2 (5 bases each). Germline V gene data show CDR1 as SGHDN and CDR2 as FVKESK. The CDR3 is 16 amino acids. Between the trimmed V and J ends, which lost 0 bases and 8 bases, there was a span of 20 bases. CDR3: CASSQDIGDLFQQQYF. The CDR3 coding sequence is TGTGCCAGCAGCCAAGATATCGGGGACCTCTTCCAACAGCAGTACTTC.

The CDR3 bases are TGTGCCAGCAGCGCAGGGACTAGCGCCTACGAGCAGTACTTC. Protein: CASSAGTSAYEQYF. The V call is TRBV5-6, the J call TRBJ2-7; TRBD2 agrees at 10 bases. The germline CDR1 and CDR2 sequences are SGHDT and YYEEEE. This CDR3 is built from 14 residues. Germline trimming cut 4 bases from V and 2 bases from J; bases unmatched to any gene: 3.

The chain links TRBV10-3 to TRBJ1-1; the D is unclear. CDR3 length: 13 residues. V was cut by 7 bases and J by 4 bases, with 13 bases left in between. Germline CDR1 reads ENHRY; CDR2 reads SYGVKD. CDR3 in amino acids: CAIKLGFGTEAFF. CDR3 coding DNA: TGTGCCATCAAGTTGGGTTTCGGCACTGAAGCTTTCTTT.

The gene calls are TRBV29-1 and TRBJ1-2, with no clear D. Germline CDR1 and CDR2: SQVTM and ANQGSEA. This CDR3 spans 11 amino acids. Trimming removed 2 bases at V and 8 bases at J, with 9 bases between. For the CDR3, the DNA is TGCAGCGTTGAATACATGGGAGGCTACACCTTC. Translation: CSVEYMGGYTF.

The table lists this clone with a few counts. V is TRBV4-3 and J is TRBJ1-1; D gene uncertain. With 0 bases removed from V and 9 bases from J, the gap between germline ends came to 8 bases. Per germline, CDR1 LGHNA and CDR2 YSLEER. The CDR3 is 12 amino acids. The CDR3 coding sequence is TGCGCCAGCAGCCAAGAGACGGGAAAAGCTTTCTTT. Translated, it gives CASSQETGKAFF.

The chain has TRBV15 and TRBJ2-1; D possibly corresponds to TRBD2 (6 bases). V gave up 0 bases and J gave up 6 bases, with 6 bases separating them. Germline CDR1 is LNHNV and CDR2 is YYDKDF (reference sequence). The CDR3 covers 13 residues. In DNA form, the CDR3 reads TGTGCCACCAGCAGAGAGACTAGCAATGAGCAGTTCTTC. It specifies CATSRETSNEQFF.

J is TRBJ2-5 and V is TRBV2; possibly TRBD1 for D (6 bases). V lost 6 bases and J lost 1, with 15 bases in between. Germline V gives CDR1 SNHLY, CDR2 FYNNEI. The CDR3 extends over 15 amino acids. The DNA for the CDR3 is TGTGCCAGCAGCCTCCCAGGGGAGATCCAAGAGACCCAGTACTTC. It encodes CASSLPGEIQETQYF. Looking up the rest from reference TRBV2 and TRBJ2-5 gives the full variable domain: EPEVTQTPSHQVTQMGQEVILRCVPISNHLYFYWYRQILGQKVEFLVSFYNNEISEKSEIFDDQFSVERPDGSNFTLKIRSTKLEDSAMYFCASSLPGEIQETQYFGPGTRLLVL.

This clone was counted a single time. This chain uses TRBV29-1 with TRBJ1-1; D not certain. There are 10 residues in the CDR3. CDR1 is SQVTM, CDR2 ANQGSEA, per germline. Trimming removed 4 bases at V and 7 bases at J, with 7 bases between. Here the CDR3 DNA reads TGCAGCGTTGGGCAGGTTGAAGCTTTCTTT. Its translation is CSVGQVEAFF.

This sequence joins TRBV5-6 and TRBJ1-2, with D possibly TRBD1 on 6 matching bases. Germline lookup yields CDR1 SGHDT and CDR2 YYEEEE. V was shortened by 0 bases and J by 5 bases, with 17 bases between the two germline ends. The CDR3 is 16 residues long. The CDR3 sequence is CASSLAGPGAAYGYTF. The CDR3 nucleotides read TGTGCCAGCAGCTTGGCAGGGCCGGGGGCCGCATATGGCTACACCTTC.

The genes are TRBV7-2 and TRBJ1-2; maybe TRBD1 (5 bases). Trimming removed 1 base from V and 4 bases from J, with 10 bases in between. Germline CDR1 and CDR2: SGHTA and FQGNSA. CDR3 length: 14 amino acids. CDR3 region: CASSLVRDSYGYTF. DNA of the CDR3: TGTGCCAGCAGCTTAGTTCGAGACAGCTATGGCTACACCTTC.

This clone has just a few counts. This chain uses TRBV12-5 with TRBJ2-3; 11 bases agree with TRBD1. Germline CDR1 is LGHNT and CDR2 is FRNRAP. The CDR3 has 15 residues. Trimming cost V 6 bases and J 3 bases; bases outside gene matches: 5. CDR3 DNA: TGTGCTAGTGGACGAGGACAGGGGGCGACAGATACGCAGTATTTT. It is translated as CASGRGQGATDTQYF.